This T cell receptor beta chain appears in the sequencing data of a study of blood T cell repertoires in COVID-19. CDR3 length: 15 amino acids. V was pared by 3 bases and J by 2 bases, with 12 bases between. The germline gives CDR1 SGHTA, CDR2 FQGNSA. Only in-frame clones appear in the TCRdb table, and some are missing; sequencing was by immunoSEQ multiplex PCR. Of fewer than 250,000 clones listed, around nine tenths are singletons. The receptor was derived from a man aged 60 to 69 with acute or convalescent COVID-19. J is TRBJ2-3 and V is TRBV7-2; a weak D match, TRBD2 (7 bases). Source material: peripheral blood. The chain's CDR3 is CASSFVAGATDTQYF. The CDR3 DNA reads as TGTGCCAGCAGCTTCGTGGCGGGGGCCACAGATACGCAGTATTTT.